This TCR beta chain was recorded in a study of human T cells and chemical hapten exposure. Study as a whole: Yields of TCR per sample differed, chiefly owing to small differences in pooled library volume.

There are 18 residues in the CDR3. Trimming at V came to 5 bases and at J to 6 bases, leaving 17 bases not matched to a gene. Germline V CDR1 and CDR2: SGHVS, FNYEAQ. In this sample, this clonotype turned up many times. The antigen remains unidentified. Separate cDNA molecules received unique molecular identifiers, which the library attached to them. Authors' methods: There were a median of roughly 100,000 TCRs per sample, with a range from roughly 20,000 to 690,600. TCRdb recomputed calls from the RACE reads with MiXCR, one row per CDR3 protein. What appears here as the V and J calls and clone size reflects TCRdb's work, not the paper's. Among over 100,000 distinct CDR3 sequences, around 8.2% were seen once, and the ten largest hold 1.5% to 2%. The time point here: healthy volunteer bleed at 2 weeks. Extraction of total RNA was performed on unfractionated whole blood. Study conclusions and caveats: TCRs whose frequency exceeded 1 in 1000 remained the same following DPC sensitization.

This chain uses TRBV7-6 with TRBJ2-7, with 12 bases that match TRBD1. Sequences were obtained from whole blood. This TCR was recovered from a male donor in good health. Some clones in this sample may be carry-over from other donors' samples. CDR3 region: CASSPHPRLGQGAGEQYF. The CDR3 DNA sequence: TGTGCCAGCAGCCCCCACCCCCGACTGGGACAGGGGGCAGGCGAGCAGTACTTC. Full variable domain (rest looked up from reference TRBV7-6 and TRBJ2-7): GAGVSQSPRYKVTKRGQDVALRCDPISGHVSLYWYRQALGQGPEFLTYFNYEAQQDKSGLPNDRFSAERPEGSISTLTIQRTEQRDSAMYRCASSPHPRLGQGAGEQYFGPGTRLTVT.